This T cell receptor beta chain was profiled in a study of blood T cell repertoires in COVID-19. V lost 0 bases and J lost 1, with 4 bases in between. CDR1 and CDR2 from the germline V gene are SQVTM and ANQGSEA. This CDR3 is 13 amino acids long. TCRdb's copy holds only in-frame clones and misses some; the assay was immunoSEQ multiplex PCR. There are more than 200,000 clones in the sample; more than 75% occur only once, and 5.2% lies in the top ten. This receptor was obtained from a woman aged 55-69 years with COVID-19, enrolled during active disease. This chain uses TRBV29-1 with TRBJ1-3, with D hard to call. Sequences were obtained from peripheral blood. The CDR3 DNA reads TGCAGCGTTGAAGACAGGTCTGGAAACACCATATATTTT. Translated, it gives CSVEDRSGNTIYF.